This T cell receptor (beta chain) derives from a study of T-cell memory formation after mild COVID-19. This CDR3 is built from 16 residues. Deletions cut 2 bases from V and 8 bases from J, with 19 bases between. Germline V gives CDR1 MDHEN, CDR2 SYDVKM. Via MiXCR, TCRdb re-called the 5' RACE reads, giving one row per CDR3 protein. Among fewer than 350,000 distinct CDR3 sequences, over 15% were seen once, and the ten largest hold about 23%. The chain carries TRBV28 and TRBJ2-1, with D tentatively TRBD1 (6 bases). The sample was PBMCs or a T cell subset sorted from them (not recorded which). The origin of this receptor is a young man who had mild COVID-19 (a few samples of this study predate the infection). Cell type and time point are not known. The CDR3 loop is CASSLNPNRDDDEQFF. CDR3 coding DNA: TGTGCCAGCAGTTTAAACCCCAACAGGGATGACGATGAGCAGTTCTTC.